This T cell receptor beta chain was identified during a study of graft-versus-host responses after intestinal transplantation. Turning to the study itself: Every transplant recipient was induced with anti-thymocyte globulin, then maintained on tacrolimus and steroids for about three years.

Method: immunoSEQ multiplex PCR; TCRdb's copy keeps in-frame clones and lacks some. The sample consists of some 48,000 clones, about 88% of them appearing once. The V and J ends lost 4 bases and 3 bases respectively, with 19 bases between them. Germline-derived CDR1 and CDR2 are SQVTM and ANQGSEA. The CDR3 has 16 amino acids. With regard to this clone: The antigen remains undetermined.

The input for sequencing was unstimulated CD4+ T cells sorted from spleen or lymph node cells, taken before transplant. The chain carries TRBV29-1 and TRBJ2-1, with unresolved D. The origin of this receptor is a human donor who was the organ donor for an intestinal transplant. CDR3 region: CSVGTDIRRVYNEQFF. In DNA, the CDR3 is TGCAGCGTTGGCACAGATATTAGAAGGGTCTACAATGAGCAGTTCTTC.